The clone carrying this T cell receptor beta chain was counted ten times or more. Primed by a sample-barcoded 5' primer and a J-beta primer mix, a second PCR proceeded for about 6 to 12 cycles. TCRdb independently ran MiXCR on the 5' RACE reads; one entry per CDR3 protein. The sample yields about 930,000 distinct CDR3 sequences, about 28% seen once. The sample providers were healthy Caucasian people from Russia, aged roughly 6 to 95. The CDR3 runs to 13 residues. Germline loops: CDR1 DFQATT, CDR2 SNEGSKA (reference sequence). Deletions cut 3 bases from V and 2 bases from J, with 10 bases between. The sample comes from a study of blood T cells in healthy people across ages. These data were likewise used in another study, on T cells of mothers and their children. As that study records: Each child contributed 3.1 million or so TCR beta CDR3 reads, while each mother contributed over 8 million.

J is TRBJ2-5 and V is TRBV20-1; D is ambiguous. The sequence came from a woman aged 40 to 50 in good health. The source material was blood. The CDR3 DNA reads TGCAGTGCTAGTATTGGCAGACAAGAGACCCAGTACTTC. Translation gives CSASIGRQETQYF.